This entry lists 30 T cell receptor beta chains sequenced from one sample in a study of patients and donors after allogeneic stem cell transplantation. TCRdb used MiXCR to reprocess the RT-PCR reads, holding one entry per CDR3 protein. The sample yields fewer than 75,000 distinct CDR3 sequences, roughly 29% seen once. Sequencing was carried out using blood, either unsorted or a sorted T cell fraction (not recorded which). These receptors were obtained from a human donor who was either an allogeneic HSCT recipient or a stem cell or donor lymphocyte infusion donor (not recorded which). It is not recorded whose cells these are; they may come from a transplant donor.

Only one count was recorded for this clonotype. V usage is TRBV15 and J usage is TRBJ1-1, with a possible D match to TRBD1 (5 bases). In germline, CDR1 is LNHNV, CDR2 YYDKDF (reference sequence). Trimming removed 1 base from V and 1 base from J, with 10 bases in between. The CDR3 runs 15 residues. The CDR3 loop reads CATSRVPGRNTEAFF. The CDR3 region has the DNA TGTGCCACCAGCAGAGTCCCGGGACGGAACACTGAAGCTTTCTTT.

The V and J genes are TRBV6-5 and TRBJ1-2; 7 bases match TRBD1. CDR3 length: 15 residues. Unmatched junction bases numbered 9, after V lost 2 bases and J lost 6 bases. The germline CDR1 and CDR2 sequences are MNHEY and SVGAGI. The CDR3 DNA reads TGTGCCAGCAGTTACAAAGCGACAGGGTTAAATGGCTACACCTTC. Its translation: CASSYKATGLNGYTF.

The chain uses TRBV18 and TRBJ2-7; D might be TRBD1 (7 bases). Germline CDR1 KGHSH, CDR2 LQKENI. V lost 2 bases to trimming and J lost 4 bases, with 9 bases between them. The CDR3 contains 13 residues. DNA of the CDR3: TGTGCCAGCTCACCAGCGGGACAGTACGAGCAGTACTTC. This codes for CASSPAGQYEQYF.

This clonotype has only a few counts. V gene TRBV5-1 combines with J gene TRBJ2-1; perhaps TRBD1 as D (6 bases). The CDR3 is 13 amino acids. Looked up from germline, CDR1 is SGHRS and CDR2 is YFSETQ. Trimming pared 3 bases from V and 3 bases from J, leaving 7 bases between. CDR3 nucleotides: TGCGCCAGCAGCTCGGACAGCTACAATGAGCAGTTCTTC. It translates to CASSSDSYNEQFF.

This clonotype came up a few times. The chain couples TRBV6-4 to TRBJ1-1; D uncertain. The V gene lost 7 bases and the J gene lost 0 bases, with 9 bases spanning the gap. CDR3 length: 13 amino acids. Germline CDR1 reads MRHNA; CDR2 reads SNTAGT. The CDR3 loop is CASKLGMNTEAFF. CDR3 bases: TGTGCCAGCAAGCTGGGAATGAACACTGAAGCTTTCTTT.

V and J are TRBV7-9 and TRBJ2-1; 8 bases are a match to TRBD1. Trimming removed 3 bases from V and 8 bases from J; junction bases left unmatched: 9. Germline V gene lookup returns CDR1 SEHNR and CDR2 FQNEAQ (reference sequence). CDR3 length: 15 amino acids. CDR3 in amino acids: CASSFLTGGRYEQFF. The CDR3 DNA is TGTGCCAGCAGCTTTTTAACAGGGGGTCGCTATGAGCAGTTCTTC.

The gene calls are TRBV10-3 and TRBJ2-3, with D possibly being TRBD1 (6 bases). V was clipped by 6 bases and J by 4 bases, with 20 bases between them. The CDR3 is made up of 16 amino acids. The germline V gene has CDR1 ENHRY and CDR2 SYGVKD. In DNA, the CDR3 is TGTGCCATCAGCTACAGGGAAGACCTCTTCGCAGATACGCAGTATTTT. Translating it yields CAISYREDLFADTQYF.

Comment on this clonotype: This may arise from a read error, as a much more abundant clone is one base away. The chain is built from TRBV5-1 and TRBJ1-1; D unclear. The V end lost 2 bases, the J end lost 1 base, and 9 bases lay between the germline ends. The germline CDR1 and CDR2 sequences are SGHRS and YFSETQ. The CDR3 runs 14 residues. The CDR3 DNA is TGCGCCAGCAGCTTATCCTGGCAGAACACTGAAGCTTTCTTT. This sequence encodes CASSLSWQNTEAFF.

V gene TRBV28 combines with J gene TRBJ2-5; tentative D call: TRBD1 (6 bases). The ends were cut back, 5 bases at V and 5 bases at J, with 21 bases in the middle. From germline, CDR1 is MDHEN and CDR2 SYDVKM. This CDR3 is built from 16 residues. In DNA, the CDR3 is TGTGCCAGCAGTGGCCGCGGGCCTGAGGGGGTGGAGACCCAGTACTTC. Translating it yields CASSGRGPEGVETQYF.

The table lists this clonotype with a few counts. CDR3 coding DNA: TGTGCCAGCAGTTTAGCGCCTCCCTCCTACAATGAGCAGTTCTTC. Translation gives CASSLAPPSYNEQFF. The gene calls are TRBV12-3 or TRBV12-4 and TRBJ2-1; no definite D call. Deletions cut 0 bases from V and 0 bases from J, with 6 bases between. The CDR3 is 15 residues long.

This clonotype was picked up a small number of times. This chain uses TRBV15 with TRBJ1-6; D perhaps matches TRBD1 (5 bases). CDR3 length: 17 residues. V lost 5 bases to trimming and J lost 9 bases, with 23 bases between them. Germline CDR1 LNHNV, CDR2 YYDKDF (reference sequence). The DNA for the CDR3 is TGTGCCACCAGCCTCGGGGTTGGTTACAGGAGGAGTTCACCCCTCCACTTT. It translates to CATSLGVGYRRSSPLHF.

The rearrangement links TRBV12-3 or TRBV12-4 to TRBJ2-1; TRBD1 aligns across 9 bases. CDR3 length: 16 residues. Losses at the gene ends were 4 bases for V and 4 bases for J; bases not matched to a gene: 8. The CDR3 loop is CASSSYRDRAYNEQFF. Written as DNA, the CDR3 is TGTGCCAGCAGTTCATACCGGGACAGGGCTTACAATGAGCAGTTCTTC.

The V call is TRBV10-3, the J call TRBJ2-3, with D possibly being TRBD2 (7 bases). Per the germline V gene, CDR1 is ENHRY and CDR2 is SYGVKD. The CDR3 spans 16 residues. Trimming removed 0 bases at V and 3 bases at J, with 13 bases between. The CDR3 loop reads CAISESTGGVTDTQYF. For the CDR3, the DNA is TGTGCCATCAGTGAGTCGACGGGGGGCGTGACAGATACGCAGTATTTT.

The chain employs TRBV29-1 and TRBJ1-1, with 7 bases aligning to TRBD1. The CDR3 runs to 13 residues. Germline V lookup: CDR1 SQVTM, CDR2 ANQGSEA. The J segment lost 6 bases and the V segment lost 8 bases, leaving 12 bases of the junction unmatched. CDR3 sequence reads: CSPLTGRGAEAFF. The CDR3 nucleotides are TGCAGCCCATTGACAGGGAGAGGAGCTGAAGCTTTCTTT.

In this sample, this clonotype turned up many times. The chain combines TRBV29-1 with TRBJ1-2; D not resolved. V lost 5 bases to trimming and J lost 7 bases, with 11 bases between them. Germline V gene data show CDR1 as SQVTM and CDR2 as ANQGSEA. The CDR3 sequence is 11 residues long. Here the CDR3 reads CSVNPEGGYTF. CDR3 nucleotides: TGCAGCGTTAACCCAGAAGGTGGCTACACCTTC.

The V gene is TRBV21-1, the J gene TRBJ2-3; TRBD1 is the table's D call, not checked against the DNA. TRBV21-1 is classified as a pseudogene. This CDR3 has 17 residues. The CDR3 protein is CASSKGRVESRGDTQYF. The DNA for the CDR3 is TGTGCCAGCAGCAAGGGAAGGGTGGAAAGCCGGGGAGATACGCAGTATTTT.

The genes are TRBV5-1 and TRBJ2-3; D possibly corresponds to TRBD1 (6 bases). Germline V lookup: CDR1 SGHRS, CDR2 YFSETQ. CDR3 length: 14 residues. V was shortened by 5 bases and J by 5 bases, with 15 bases between the two germline ends. The CDR3 loop is CASRGMKGGDTQYF. In nucleotides, the CDR3 is TGCGCCAGCAGGGGAATGAAAGGGGGAGATACGCAGTATTTT.

There are many counts of this clonotype. V usage is TRBV5-1 and J usage is TRBJ1-1; 7 bases are shared with TRBD1. The CDR3 has 15 amino acids. J gave up 0 bases and V 3 bases, and 5 bases lay outside the gene matches. The germline CDR1 and CDR2 sequences are SGHRS and YFSETQ. CDR3 residues: CASSSRQGLNTEAFF. The DNA for the CDR3 is TGCGCCAGCAGCTCGCGACAGGGCCTGAACACTGAAGCTTTCTTT.

The chain has TRBV5-1 and TRBJ2-1, with 10 positions matching TRBD1. This CDR3 region has 15 residues. Germline V gene lookup returns CDR1 SGHRS and CDR2 YFSETQ. V lost 7 bases to trimming and J lost 6 bases; unmatched junction nucleotides: 10. DNA for the CDR3: TGCGCCAGCTTTCCGGGACAGGGGTCGCGCAATGAGCAGTTCTTC. It is translated as CASFPGQGSRNEQFF.

This clonotype was found many times. The V gene is TRBV12-3 or TRBV12-4, the J gene TRBJ1-2, with D possibly TRBD1 on 6 matching bases. The CDR3 length is 14 residues. Trimming left V 1 base short and J 8 bases short, with 14 bases between. The CDR3 region is CASSLGDKIGGYTF. In nucleotides, the CDR3 is TGTGCCAGCAGTTTAGGGGACAAAATAGGAGGCTACACCTTC.

This chain uses TRBV12-3 or TRBV12-4 with TRBJ1-5; 10 nucleotides match TRBD1. The CDR3 has 15 amino acids. Trimming removed 3 bases from V and 5 bases from J; junction bases left unmatched: 4. CDR3 coding DNA: TGTGCCAGCAGTTTGGGACAGGGGAGGTATCAGCCCCAGCATTTT. It encodes CASSLGQGRYQPQHF.

This chain uses TRBV15 with TRBJ2-4, with 7 bases aligning to TRBD1. The J segment lost 0 bases and the V segment lost 5 bases, leaving 7 bases of the junction unmatched. The CDR3 consists of 16 residues. Germline V CDR1 and CDR2: LNHNV, YYDKDF (reference sequence). The CDR3 spells CATSGRDSLAKNIQYF. DNA for the CDR3: TGTGCCACCAGCGGCCGGGACAGCTTAGCCAAAAACATTCAGTACTTC.

This clonotype was counted many times. J is TRBJ1-2 and V is TRBV7-9; D is unresolved. The V end was cut by 1 base, the J end by 4 bases, with 7 bases between. Germline CDR1 reads SEHNR; CDR2 reads FQNEAQ (reference sequence). The CDR3 totals 13 residues. CDR3 protein: CASSLGAGYGYTF. Written as DNA, the CDR3 is TGTGCCAGCAGCTTAGGGGCAGGCTATGGCTACACCTTC.

In its sample, this clonotype was seen many times. The CDR3 loop reads CSARDPPRDGYTF. The CDR3 bases are TGCAGTGCTAGAGACCCTCCCCGGGATGGCTACACCTTC. V usage is TRBV20-1 and J usage is TRBJ1-2, with unresolved D. The CDR3 has 13 residues. The V end was cut by 0 bases, the J end by 6 bases, with 11 bases between. Germline V lookup: CDR1 DFQATT, CDR2 SNEGSKA (reference sequence).

At least ten counts were recorded for this clonotype. V usage is TRBV12-3 or TRBV12-4 and J usage is TRBJ1-2; TRBD1 aligns across 9 bases. This CDR3 spans 14 amino acids. After removal of 1 base from V and 8 bases from J, the junction contained 5 bases not matched to a gene. The CDR3 nucleotides read TGTGCCAGCAGTTTAGACAGGGGGCTTGAGGGCTACACCTTC. Amino acid sequence: CASSLDRGLEGYTF.

The chain employs TRBV2 and TRBJ2-5, with D unresolved. CDR1 is SNHLY, CDR2 FYNNEI, per germline. Trimming removed 8 bases at V and 1 base at J, with 2 bases between. The CDR3 loop spans 10 amino acids. CDR3 protein: CASAQETQYF. In DNA form, the CDR3 reads TGTGCCAGCGCCCAAGAGACCCAGTACTTC.

This clonotype was detected ten times or more. The V call is TRBV5-1, the J call TRBJ2-2; TRBD1 might be the D (5 bases). Germline V gene data show CDR1 as SGHRS and CDR2 as YFSETQ. The V and J ends lost 0 bases and 2 bases respectively, with 11 bases between them. CDR3 size: 16 residues. The DNA for the CDR3 is TGCGCCAGCAGCTTGGTAGTCACAGGAAACACCGGGGAGCTGTTTTTT. Protein: CASSLVVTGNTGELFF.

This chain links TRBV9 with TRBJ1-2; D gene uncertain. The CDR3 runs to 14 residues. Trimming shortened V by 4 bases and J by 1 base, and 11 bases separated the two germline ends. Germline CDR1 is SGDLS and CDR2 is YYNGEE. The CDR3: CASSSQLFNYGYTF. CDR3 bases: TGTGCCAGCAGCTCACAGCTTTTTAACTATGGCTACACCTTC.

The chain links TRBV7-6 to TRBJ2-7, with unresolved D. The CDR3 extends over 12 amino acids. Germline V CDR1 and CDR2: SGHVS, FNYEAQ. Trimming pared 2 bases from V and 9 bases from J, leaving 11 bases between. This chain's CDR3 is CASSLSGQRQYF. In DNA, the CDR3 is TGTGCCAGCAGCTTAAGTGGTCAAAGGCAGTACTTC.

The chain couples TRBV5-1 to TRBJ2-1; possible D gene TRBD2, 5 bases. The V gene's germline CDR1 is SGHRS and CDR2 YFSETQ. V lost 0 bases and J lost 4, with 11 bases in between. The CDR3 covers 15 residues. CDR3 coding DNA: TGCGCCAGCAGCTTGGTAGGCGAGGGTTACAATGAGCAGTTCTTC. Encoded protein: CASSLVGEGYNEQFF.